This TCR beta chain was observed in a study of beta chain features in type 1 diabetes. Sequencing targeted expressed TCRB transcripts, as all isolated RNA had been reverse transcribed. Profiling relied on immunoSEQ multiplex PCR, and the TCRdb table lists in-frame clones only, not all of them. The profile shows a few hundred thousand clones, 25% to 35% of them singletons. Study conclusions and caveats: Type 1 diabetes patients had VDJ junctions that carried fewer insertions and more deletions.

This clone appeared a few times. Its antigen is unidentified. This sequence was found in a man younger than 40 in good health. Sequenced sample: central memory CD4+ T cells from blood.

CDR3 loop: CASSGLEESYEQYF. CDR3 nucleotides: TGTGCCAGCAGTGGATTGGAGGAGTCCTACGAGCAGTACTTC. The V call is TRBV2, the J call TRBJ2-7, with a tentative D call TRBD2 (5 bases). V shed 4 bases and J shed 1 base, with 11 bases lying between them. The CDR3 loop spans 14 amino acids. CDR1 SNHLY and CDR2 FYNNEI come from the germline V gene.